The clone carrying this T cell receptor beta chain was seen a single time. What it binds is not known. Unmatched junction bases numbered 13, after V lost 10 bases and J lost 4 bases. The CDR3 length is 14 residues. Germline V gives CDR1 MNHEY, CDR2 SMNVEV (reference sequence). TCRdb's table, derived via immunoSEQ multiplex PCR, lists solely in-frame clones and lacks some. The profile shows some 98,000 clones, over 75% of them singletons. The data originate from a study of cytomegalovirus exposure and HLA in healthy donors. Study in general: Per a later analysis, the 666 first-cohort and over 90 validation repertoires shared one platform.

Findings and caveats of the study: The study listed approximately 160 cytomegalovirus-associated TCR beta chains. The study found most TCR sequences rare, yet found some public TCRs in many donors.

Material for sequencing was PBMCs. J is TRBJ2-7 and V is TRBV27; 7 bases map to TRBD2. This TCR derives from a man aged 18 to 29 in good health and CMV-seropositive. CDR3 in amino acids: CATQPTSRTYEQYF. CDR3 in DNA: TGTGCCACGCAACCGACTAGCAGGACTTACGAGCAGTACTTC.